Listed below are T cell receptor beta chains from one sample, sequenced in a study of T cell responses to AZD1222 COVID-19 vaccine. Profiled with immunoSEQ multiplex PCR; TCRdb holds only in-frame clones, not every one. Of about 78,000 clones listed, 70% to 90% are singletons. The sequences come from peripheral blood, collected on day 0 of MenACWY control vaccination. These receptors all come from an adult in good health. Each CDR3 is given with its conserved first and last residue. Each record gives: D gene, J gene, clone size, V gene, CDR3 DNA, CDR3 protein. A D gene is named only where the DNA matches it firmly. Not all rows give a size; the values are once, few, many and, for expanded clones, a class.

D gene: TRBD1
J gene: TRBJ1-2
clone size: once
V gene: TRBV4-1
CDR3 DNA: TGCGCCAGCAGCCTGGGACAGGGGATCGACTATGGCTACACCTTC
CDR3 protein: CASSLGQGIDYGYTF

D gene: TRBD1
J gene: TRBJ2-4
clone size: -
V gene: TRBV4-3
CDR3 DNA: TGCGCCAGCACCTCCAAAGGAGGCAGGGGGCAGAACATTCAGTACTTC
CDR3 protein: CASTSKGGRGQNIQYF

D gene: -
J gene: TRBJ1-1
clone size: -
V gene: TRBV12-3/TRBV12-4
CDR3 DNA: TGTGCCAGCAGTTTTGGCGACACTGAAGCTTTCTTT
CDR3 protein: CASSFGDTEAFF

D gene: TRBD1
J gene: TRBJ1-6
clone size: -
V gene: TRBV5-4
CDR3 DNA: TGTGCCAGCAGCTTGGGGACAGGGCTGGGGGAACCCCTCCACTTT
CDR3 protein: CASSLGTGLGEPLHF

D gene: TRBD1
J gene: TRBJ1-3
clone size: -
V gene: TRBV7-8
CDR3 DNA: TGTGCCAGCAGCTCCAGGACAGGGGGAAACACCATATATTTT
CDR3 protein: CASSSRTGGNTIYF

D gene: TRBD2
J gene: TRBJ2-3
clone size: -
V gene: TRBV7-9
CDR3 DNA: TGTGCCAGCAGCTTAGGGACTAGCGGGGTTACTAGCACAGATACGCAGTATTTT
CDR3 protein: CASSLGTSGVTSTDTQYF

D gene: -
J gene: TRBJ1-1
clone size: -
V gene: TRBV19
CDR3 DNA: TGTGCCAGTAGATTGGGCAGGAACACTGAAGCTTTCTTT
CDR3 protein: CASRLGRNTEAFF

D gene: TRBD2
J gene: TRBJ2-7
clone size: -
V gene: TRBV3-1/TRBV3-2
CDR3 DNA: TGTGCCAGCAGCCCCACTAGCGACGAGCAGTACTTC
CDR3 protein: CASSPTSDEQYF

D gene: -
J gene: TRBJ2-3
clone size: -
V gene: TRBV5-1
CDR3 DNA: TGCGCCAGCAGCACCGTAGGGGACCGCACAGATACGCAGTATTTT
CDR3 protein: CASSTVGDRTDTQYF

D gene: TRBD1
J gene: TRBJ1-2
clone size: -
V gene: TRBV3-1/TRBV3-2
CDR3 DNA: TGTGCCAGCAGCCAAGACCTCAGGGGGCAAGATGGCTACACCTTC
CDR3 protein: CASSQDLRGQDGYTF

D gene: TRBD2
J gene: TRBJ2-2
clone size: once
V gene: TRBV4-3
CDR3 DNA: TGCGCCAGCAGTCCCGGGACTATAAACACCGGGGAGCTGTTTTTT
CDR3 protein: CASSPGTINTGELFF

D gene: -
J gene: TRBJ2-2
clone size: -
V gene: TRBV30
CDR3 DNA: TGTGCCTGGAGCAGGGGGACCGGTAGCGGGACCGGGGAGCTGTTTTTT
CDR3 protein: CAWSRGTGSGTGELFF

D gene: TRBD2
J gene: TRBJ2-3
clone size: -
V gene: TRBV7-2
CDR3 DNA: TGTGCCAGCAGCTTTCGGCCTAGCGGCCGCACAGATACGCAGTATTTT
CDR3 protein: CASSFRPSGRTDTQYF

D gene: TRBD2
J gene: TRBJ2-1
clone size: -
V gene: TRBV6-2/TRBV6-3
CDR3 DNA: TGTGCCAGCAGTTACTCTCCCGGCACTAGCGGGGGCCCCCGTCCGATCCATGAGCAGTTCTTC
CDR3 protein: CASSYSPGTSGGPRPIHEQFF

D gene: -
J gene: TRBJ2-1
clone size: -
V gene: TRBV28
CDR3 DNA: TGTGCCAGCAGTTTAGTCCCCCGAAGGGACAATGAGCAGTTCTTC
CDR3 protein: CASSLVPRRDNEQFF

D gene: TRBD2
J gene: TRBJ2-1
clone size: -
V gene: TRBV7-8
CDR3 DNA: TGTGCCAGCAGCTTTCTCCCGGGGGGGTTATCCAATGAGCAGTTCTTC
CDR3 protein: CASSFLPGGLSNEQFF

D gene: -
J gene: TRBJ1-2
clone size: -
V gene: TRBV29-1
CDR3 DNA: TGCAGCGTGGGGGATACAGGGACCAACTATGGCTACACCTTC
CDR3 protein: CSVGDTGTNYGYTF

D gene: TRBD1
J gene: TRBJ1-6
clone size: -
V gene: TRBV5-1
CDR3 DNA: TGCGCCAGCAGCTTGGAAGGGGGCTTCAATTCACCCCTCCACTTT
CDR3 protein: CASSLEGGFNSPLHF

D gene: -
J gene: TRBJ1-5
clone size: -
V gene: TRBV20-1
CDR3 DNA: TGCAGTGCTAGTTGGGAAAGCAATCAGCCCCAGCATTTT
CDR3 protein: CSASWESNQPQHF

D gene: -
J gene: TRBJ2-7
clone size: -
V gene: TRBV6-5
CDR3 DNA: TGTGCCAGCAGTACACGGGGAAGGAACGAGCAGTACTTC
CDR3 protein: CASSTRGRNEQYF

D gene: -
J gene: TRBJ1-5
clone size: -
V gene: TRBV6-1
CDR3 DNA: TGTGCCAGCAGTGACCGGGTCAATCAGCCCCAGCATTTT
CDR3 protein: CASSDRVNQPQHF

D gene: TRBD1
J gene: TRBJ2-1
clone size: -
V gene: TRBV7-2
CDR3 DNA: TGTGCCAGCAGCTTAGCGGGGACAGGCGACTACAATGAGCAGTTCTTC
CDR3 protein: CASSLAGTGDYNEQFF

D gene: TRBD1
J gene: TRBJ1-3
clone size: -
V gene: TRBV9
CDR3 DNA: TGTGCCAGCAGCGACGGGACAGCCAAAAACACCATATATTTT
CDR3 protein: CASSDGTAKNTIYF

D gene: -
J gene: TRBJ1-5
clone size: -
V gene: TRBV28
CDR3 DNA: TGTGCCAGCAGTAGGTCGGGCCGAGGGGGAAATCAGCCCCAGCATTTT
CDR3 protein: CASSRSGRGGNQPQHF

D gene: -
J gene: TRBJ2-7
clone size: -
V gene: TRBV29-1
CDR3 DNA: TGCAGCGTTGTTGGCCAGTCAGTGAGCTCCTACGAGCAGTACTTC
CDR3 protein: CSVVGQSVSSYEQYF

D gene: -
J gene: TRBJ1-1
clone size: -
V gene: TRBV4-1
CDR3 DNA: TGCGCCAGCAGCCAAGGGTACGGTAAAACTGAAGCTTTCTTT
CDR3 protein: CASSQGYGKTEAFF